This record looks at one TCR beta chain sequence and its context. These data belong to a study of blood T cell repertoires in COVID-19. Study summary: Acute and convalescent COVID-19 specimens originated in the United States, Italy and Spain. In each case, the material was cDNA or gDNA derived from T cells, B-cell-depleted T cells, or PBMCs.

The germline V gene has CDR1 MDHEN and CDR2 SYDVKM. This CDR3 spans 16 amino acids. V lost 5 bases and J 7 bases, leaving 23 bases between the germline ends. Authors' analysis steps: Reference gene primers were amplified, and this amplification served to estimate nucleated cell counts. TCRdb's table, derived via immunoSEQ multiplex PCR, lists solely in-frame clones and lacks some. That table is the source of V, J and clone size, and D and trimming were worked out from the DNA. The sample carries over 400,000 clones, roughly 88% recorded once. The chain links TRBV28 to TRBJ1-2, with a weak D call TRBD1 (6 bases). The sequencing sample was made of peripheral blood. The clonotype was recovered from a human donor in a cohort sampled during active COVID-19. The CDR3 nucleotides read TGTGCCAGCAGTCCTGCCCGGGACATCTATACGGGTGGCTACACCTTC. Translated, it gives CASSPARDIYTGGYTF.